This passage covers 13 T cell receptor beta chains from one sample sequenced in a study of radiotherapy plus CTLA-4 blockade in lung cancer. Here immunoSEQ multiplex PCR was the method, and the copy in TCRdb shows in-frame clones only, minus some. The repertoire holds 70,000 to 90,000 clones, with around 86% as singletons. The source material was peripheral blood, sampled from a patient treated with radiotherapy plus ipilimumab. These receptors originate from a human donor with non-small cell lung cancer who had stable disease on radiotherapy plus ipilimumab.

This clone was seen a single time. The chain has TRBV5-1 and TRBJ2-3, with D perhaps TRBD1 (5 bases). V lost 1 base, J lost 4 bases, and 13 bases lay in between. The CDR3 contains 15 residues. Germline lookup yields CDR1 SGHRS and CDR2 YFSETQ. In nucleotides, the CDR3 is TGCGCCAGCAGCTTGCGACCGGTAGGGGCAGATACGCAGTATTTT. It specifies CASSLRPVGADTQYF.

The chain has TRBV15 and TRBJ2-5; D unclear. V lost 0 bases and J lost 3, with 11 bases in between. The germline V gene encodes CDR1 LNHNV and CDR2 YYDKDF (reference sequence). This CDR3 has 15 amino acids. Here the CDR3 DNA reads TGTGCCACCAGCAGAGATGTCCCTAATAAAGAGACCCAGTACTTC. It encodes CATSRDVPNKETQYF.

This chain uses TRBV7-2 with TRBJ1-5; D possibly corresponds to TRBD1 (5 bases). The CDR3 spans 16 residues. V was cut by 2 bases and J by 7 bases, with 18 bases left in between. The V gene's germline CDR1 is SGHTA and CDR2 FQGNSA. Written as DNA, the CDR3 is TGTGCCAGCAGCTTAAGTCTGGCAGGGCTAGGACAGCCCCAGCATTTT. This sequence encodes CASSLSLAGLGQPQHF.

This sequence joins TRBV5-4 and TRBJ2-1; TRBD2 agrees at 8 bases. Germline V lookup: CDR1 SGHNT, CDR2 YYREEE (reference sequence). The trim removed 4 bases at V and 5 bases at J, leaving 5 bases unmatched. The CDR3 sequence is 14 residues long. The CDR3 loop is CASSPGGLDNEQFF. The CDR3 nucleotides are TGTGCCAGCAGCCCTGGGGGACTAGACAATGAGCAGTTCTTC.

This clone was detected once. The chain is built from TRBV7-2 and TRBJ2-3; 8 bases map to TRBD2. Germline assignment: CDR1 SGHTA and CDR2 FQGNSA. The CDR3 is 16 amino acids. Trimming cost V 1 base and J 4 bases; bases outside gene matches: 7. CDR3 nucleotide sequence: TGTGCCAGCAGCTTAGTGGGGACTAGTTTAGCAGATACGCAGTATTTT. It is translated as CASSLVGTSLADTQYF.

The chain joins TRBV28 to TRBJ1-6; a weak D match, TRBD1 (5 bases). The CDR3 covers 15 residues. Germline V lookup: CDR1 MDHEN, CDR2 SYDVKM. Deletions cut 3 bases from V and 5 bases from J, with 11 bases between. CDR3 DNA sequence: TGTGCCAGCAGTTTTCCGACAGTAAATAATTCACCCCTCCACTTT. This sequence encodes CASSFPTVNNSPLHF.

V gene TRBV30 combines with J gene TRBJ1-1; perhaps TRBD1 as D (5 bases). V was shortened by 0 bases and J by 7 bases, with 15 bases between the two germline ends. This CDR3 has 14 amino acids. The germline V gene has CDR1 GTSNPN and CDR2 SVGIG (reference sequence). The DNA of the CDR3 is TGTGCCTGGAGTGTACGGGGCAGGGATGGTGAAGCTTTCTTT. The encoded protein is CAWSVRGRDGEAFF.

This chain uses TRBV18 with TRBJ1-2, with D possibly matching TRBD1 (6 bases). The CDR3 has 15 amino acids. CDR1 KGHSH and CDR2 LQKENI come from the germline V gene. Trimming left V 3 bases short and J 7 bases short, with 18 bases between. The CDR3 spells CASSPTDQGLLGYTF. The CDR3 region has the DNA TGTGCCAGCTCACCTACGGACCAGGGGCTGCTTGGCTACACCTTC.

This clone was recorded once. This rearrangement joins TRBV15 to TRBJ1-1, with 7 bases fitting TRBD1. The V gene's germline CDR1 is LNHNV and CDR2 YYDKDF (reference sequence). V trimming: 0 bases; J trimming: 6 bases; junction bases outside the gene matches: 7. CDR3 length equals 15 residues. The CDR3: CATSRDMGQGAEAFF. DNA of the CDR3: TGTGCCACCAGCAGAGATATGGGGCAGGGGGCTGAAGCTTTCTTT.

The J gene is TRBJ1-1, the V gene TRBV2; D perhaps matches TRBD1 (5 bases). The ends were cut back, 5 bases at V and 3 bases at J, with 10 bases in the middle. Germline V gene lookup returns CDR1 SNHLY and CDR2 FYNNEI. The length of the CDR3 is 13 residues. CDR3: CASSTDSDTEAFF. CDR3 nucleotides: TGTGCCAGCAGTACTGACAGCGACACTGAAGCTTTCTTT.

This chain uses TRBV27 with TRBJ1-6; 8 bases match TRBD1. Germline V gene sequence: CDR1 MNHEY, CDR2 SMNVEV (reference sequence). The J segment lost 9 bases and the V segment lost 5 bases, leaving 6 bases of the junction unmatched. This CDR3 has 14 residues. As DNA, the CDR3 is TGTGCCAGCAGTCTGGGCAGGGGGCTTTCACCCCTCCACTTT. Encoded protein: CASSLGRGLSPLHF.

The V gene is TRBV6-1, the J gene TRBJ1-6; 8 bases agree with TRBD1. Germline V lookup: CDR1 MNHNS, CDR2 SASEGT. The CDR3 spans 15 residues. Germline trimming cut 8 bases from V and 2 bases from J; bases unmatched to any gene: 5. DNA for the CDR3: TGTGCCAGCGAAGGACAGGGCACCTATAATTCACCCCTCCACTTT. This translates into CASEGQGTYNSPLHF.

CDR3 sequence (DNA): TGTGCCAGCAGCCCGAGGACTAGCGCTACCTACGAGCAGTACTTC. Protein sequence: CASSPRTSATYEQYF. The chain has TRBV9 and TRBJ2-7; 9 nucleotides agree with TRBD2. Trimming at V came to 4 bases and at J to 2 bases, leaving 7 bases not matched to a gene. CDR3 length: 15 residues. Germline V CDR1 and CDR2: SGDLS, YYNGEE.